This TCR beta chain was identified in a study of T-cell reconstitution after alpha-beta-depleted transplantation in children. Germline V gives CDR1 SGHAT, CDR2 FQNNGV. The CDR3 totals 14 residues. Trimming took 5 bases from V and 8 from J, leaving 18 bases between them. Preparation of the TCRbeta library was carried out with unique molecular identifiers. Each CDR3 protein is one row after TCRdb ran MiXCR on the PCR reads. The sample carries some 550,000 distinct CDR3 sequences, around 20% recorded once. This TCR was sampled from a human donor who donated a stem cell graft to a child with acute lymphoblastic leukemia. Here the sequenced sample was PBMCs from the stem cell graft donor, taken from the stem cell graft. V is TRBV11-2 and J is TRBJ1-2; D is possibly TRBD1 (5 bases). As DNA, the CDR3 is TGTGCCAGCAGCCGACTTGGCCAGGGAAGAGGCTACACCTTC. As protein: CASSRLGQGRGYTF.